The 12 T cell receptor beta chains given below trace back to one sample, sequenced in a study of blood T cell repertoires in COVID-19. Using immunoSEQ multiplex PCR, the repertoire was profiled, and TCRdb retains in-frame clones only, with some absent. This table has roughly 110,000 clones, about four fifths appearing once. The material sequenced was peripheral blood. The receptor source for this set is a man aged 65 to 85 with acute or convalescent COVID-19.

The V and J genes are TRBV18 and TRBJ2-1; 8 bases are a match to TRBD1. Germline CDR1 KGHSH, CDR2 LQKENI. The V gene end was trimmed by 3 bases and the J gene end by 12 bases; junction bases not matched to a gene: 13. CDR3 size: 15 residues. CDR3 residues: CASSPGQGRDPVQFF. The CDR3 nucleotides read TGTGCCAGCTCACCCGGACAGGGCCGGGATCCGGTGCAGTTCTTC.

CDR3 DNA: TGTGCCAGCAGTGAAGCACAGTATAGCAATCAGCCCCAGCATTTT. Its protein product is CASSEAQYSNQPQHF. The chain recombines TRBV2 with TRBJ1-5; no clear D. Germline CDR1 is SNHLY and CDR2 is FYNNEI. V was pared by 0 bases and J by 0 bases, with 6 bases between. The CDR3 length is 15 residues.

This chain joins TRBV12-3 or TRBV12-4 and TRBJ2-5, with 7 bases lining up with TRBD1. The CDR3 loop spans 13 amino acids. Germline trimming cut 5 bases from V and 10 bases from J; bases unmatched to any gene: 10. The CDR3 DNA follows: TGTGCCAGCAGTCGAATCCGGGACAGTATCCAGTACTTC. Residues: CASSRIRDSIQYF.

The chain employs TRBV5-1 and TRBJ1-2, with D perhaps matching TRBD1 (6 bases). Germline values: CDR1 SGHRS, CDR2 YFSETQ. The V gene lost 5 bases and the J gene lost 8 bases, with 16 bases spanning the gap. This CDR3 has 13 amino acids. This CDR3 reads CASSGGGLLGYTF. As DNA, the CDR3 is TGCGCCAGCAGTGGCGGGGGGCTACTAGGCTACACCTTC.

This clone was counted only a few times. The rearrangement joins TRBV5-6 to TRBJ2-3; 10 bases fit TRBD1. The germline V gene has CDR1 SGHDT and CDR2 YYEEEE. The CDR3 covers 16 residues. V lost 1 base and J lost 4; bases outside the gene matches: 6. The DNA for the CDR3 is TGTGCCAGCAGCTTGTCCGGACAGGGGGTAGCAGATACGCAGTATTTT. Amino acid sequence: CASSLSGQGVADTQYF.

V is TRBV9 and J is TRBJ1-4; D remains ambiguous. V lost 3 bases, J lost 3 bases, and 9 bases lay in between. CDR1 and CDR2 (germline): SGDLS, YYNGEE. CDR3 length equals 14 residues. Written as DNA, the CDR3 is TGTGCCAGCAGCGCGGCAGGTGCTAATGAAAAACTGTTTTTT. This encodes CASSAAGANEKLFF.

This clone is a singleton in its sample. CDR3 nucleotide sequence: TGTGCCAGCAGCTTATCAGGGTACGAGCAGTACTTC. Amino acid sequence: CASSLSGYEQYF. This chain links TRBV7-9 with TRBJ2-7, with D tentatively TRBD1 (5 bases). V lost 2 bases, J lost 4 bases, and 6 bases lay in between. CDR3 length: 12 residues. Germline-derived CDR1 and CDR2 are SEHNR and FQNEAQ (reference sequence).

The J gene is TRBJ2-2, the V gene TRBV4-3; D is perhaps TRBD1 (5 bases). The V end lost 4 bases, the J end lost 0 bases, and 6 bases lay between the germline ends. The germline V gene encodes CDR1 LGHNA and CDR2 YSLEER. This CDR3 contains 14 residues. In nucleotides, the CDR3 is TGCGCCAGCAGCCGGGGCTCGAACACCGGGGAGCTGTTTTTT. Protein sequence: CASSRGSNTGELFF.

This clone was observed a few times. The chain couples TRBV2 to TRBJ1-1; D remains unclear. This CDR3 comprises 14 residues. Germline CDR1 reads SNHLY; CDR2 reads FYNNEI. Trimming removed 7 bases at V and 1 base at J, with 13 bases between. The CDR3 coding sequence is TGTGCCAGCACCCTGACACCCGAGAACACTGAAGCTTTCTTT. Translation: CASTLTPENTEAFF.

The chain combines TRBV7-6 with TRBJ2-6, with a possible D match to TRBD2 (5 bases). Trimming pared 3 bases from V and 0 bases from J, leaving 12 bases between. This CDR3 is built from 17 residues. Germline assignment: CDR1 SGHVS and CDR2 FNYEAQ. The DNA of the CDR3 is TGTGCCAGCAGCTTCCCTGGACTGTCCTCTGGGGCCAACGTCCTGACTTTC. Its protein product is CASSFPGLSSGANVLTF.

CDR3 bases: TGTGCCGTAGGGACAGGAAACTACGAGCAGTACTTC. Its protein is CAVGTGNYEQYF. V and J are TRBV7-9 and TRBJ2-7; 8 nucleotides agree with TRBD1. The length of the CDR3 is 12 residues. V trimming: 11 bases; J trimming: 3 bases; junction bases outside the gene matches: 6. In germline, CDR1 is SEHNR, CDR2 FQNEAQ (reference sequence).

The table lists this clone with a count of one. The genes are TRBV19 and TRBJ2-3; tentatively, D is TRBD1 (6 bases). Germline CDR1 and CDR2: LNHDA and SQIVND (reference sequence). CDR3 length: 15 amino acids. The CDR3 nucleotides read TGTGCACCACAGAGGTTCCAGGGGAAAGGAGATACGCAGTATTTT. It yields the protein CAPQRFQGKGDTQYF.